The 32 T cell receptor beta chains below were found in one sample sequenced in a study of shared T cell receptors in the human thymus. Libraries were prepared by immunoSEQ multiplex PCR; TCRdb keeps only in-frame clonotypes and omits some of them. Among 720,000 or so clones, 70% to 90% were seen once, and the ten largest hold approximately 0.01%. The data were also submitted as part of a second study, on human thymus T cells.

The sequencing input was thymocytes. These TCRs come from a girl less than two years old with a congenital heart defect.

The chain has TRBV5-1 and TRBJ1-2; TRBD1 agrees at 9 bases. The CDR3 is 16 amino acids. Germline CDR1 reads SGHRS; CDR2 reads YFSETQ. Trimming took 2 bases from V and 3 from J; bases not matched to a gene: 8. CDR3 loop: CASSLDRDREYYGYTF. CDR3 DNA sequence: TGCGCCAGCAGCTTAGACCGGGACAGGGAATACTATGGCTACACCTTC.

A note on this clone: This CDR3 is also generated by other DNA sequences in the sample. This chain links TRBV7-2 with TRBJ1-1; unclear D gene. The CDR3 covers 11 residues. The V and J ends lost 5 bases and 4 bases respectively, with 5 bases between them. Per the germline V gene, CDR1 is SGHTA and CDR2 is FQGNSA. CDR3 sequence reads: CASSPGTEAFF. CDR3 bases: TGTGCCAGCAGCCCCGGCACTGAAGCTTTCTTT.

This clone was detected once. The rearrangement uses TRBV9 and TRBJ2-3; 12 bases fit TRBD2. V dropped 0 bases and J dropped 4; count of bases not matched to a gene: 9. Germline CDR1 SGDLS, CDR2 YYNGEE. The CDR3 has 18 amino acids. The CDR3 region has the DNA TGTGCCAGCAGCGTAGCCCTAGCGGGGGGGAAAGGGGCAGATACGCAGTATTTT. It encodes CASSVALAGGKGADTQYF.

The J gene is TRBJ1-2, the V gene TRBV19; D may be TRBD1 (6 bases). Trimming removed 4 bases at V and 2 bases at J, with 17 bases between. The CDR3 spans 16 residues. Germline V gene lookup returns CDR1 LNHDA and CDR2 SQIVND (reference sequence). CDR3 residues: CASSNPAGRGNYGYTF. CDR3 nucleotides: TGTGCCAGTAGTAACCCTGCAGGGAGGGGGAACTATGGCTACACCTTC. Based on the CDR3 plus reference TRBV19 and TRBJ1-2, the full variable domain is DGGITQSPKYLFRKEGQNVTLSCEQNLNHDAMYWYRQDPGQGLRLIYYSQIVNDFQKGDIAEGYSVSREKKESFPLTVTSAQKNPTAFYLCASSNPAGRGNYGYTFGSGTRLTVV.

V and J are TRBV5-6 and TRBJ2-1; no definite D call. V was shortened by 0 bases and J by 3 bases, with 4 bases between the two germline ends. Germline V gene lookup returns CDR1 SGHDT and CDR2 YYEEEE. The CDR3 sequence is 13 residues long. The CDR3 DNA reads as TGTGCCAGCAGCTTGGTCAGCTACAATGAGCAGTTCTTC. Amino acid sequence: CASSLVSYNEQFF.

This clone was counted between two and nine times. The chain couples TRBV4-2 to TRBJ2-7, with 12 bases matching TRBD2. Trimming at V came to 0 bases and at J to 5 bases, leaving 5 bases not matched to a gene. The CDR3 contains 16 residues. Germline V gene data show CDR1 as LGHNA and CDR2 as YNFKEQ. The CDR3 sequence is CASSQDSLAGGHEQYF. CDR3 sequence (DNA): TGTGCCAGCAGCCAAGATTCACTAGCGGGGGGACACGAGCAGTACTTC.

The rearrangement joins TRBV28 to TRBJ2-1; 13 nucleotides align to TRBD2. The CDR3 is 17 amino acids. V shed 5 bases and J 8 bases; nucleotides not matched to a gene: 12. Per germline, CDR1 MDHEN and CDR2 SYDVKM. The CDR3 DNA reads TGTGCCAGCAGTCTCCGACTAGCGGGGGGCGAGGGAGATGAGCAGTTCTTC. It encodes CASSLRLAGGEGDEQFF.

V is TRBV4-1 and J is TRBJ2-3; 9 nucleotides match TRBD2. The trim removed 2 bases at V and 6 bases at J, leaving 9 bases unmatched. Looked up from germline, CDR1 is MGHRA and CDR2 is YSYEKL. The CDR3 is 16 residues long. The CDR3 reads CASSQPYRGGGDTQYF. CDR3 DNA: TGCGCCAGCAGCCAACCCTATCGCGGGGGGGGTGATACGCAGTATTTT.

The chain employs TRBV11-2 and TRBJ1-1; no firm D call. The CDR3 runs 12 residues. Deletions cut 2 bases from V and 3 bases from J, with 4 bases between. The germline CDR1 and CDR2 sequences are SGHAT and FQNNGV. The CDR3 spells CASSLSDTEAFF. The DNA of the CDR3 is TGTGCCAGCAGCTTATCGGACACTGAAGCTTTCTTT.

The chain carries TRBV19 and TRBJ1-1, with D tentatively TRBD1 (5 bases). The germline V and J ends were trimmed by 3 bases and 0 bases, with 23 bases remaining between them. From germline, CDR1 is LNHDA and CDR2 SQIVND (reference sequence). The CDR3 is 19 residues long. The chain's CDR3 is CASSIEDVVGPLMNTEAFF. The CDR3, as DNA: TGTGCCAGTAGTATCGAAGATGTTGTGGGGCCACTCATGAACACTGAAGCTTTCTTT.

The chain has TRBV30 and TRBJ1-2, with 7 bases that match TRBD1. Germline V lookup: CDR1 GTSNPN, CDR2 SVGIG (reference sequence). The length of the CDR3 is 13 residues. V shed 7 bases and J 2 bases; nucleotides not matched to a gene: 7. The CDR3 region has the DNA TGTGCCTTCCAGGGGGGAACAAACTATGGCTACACCTTC. Amino acids: CAFQGGTNYGYTF.

On this clone itself: The junction and the germline gene differ at one end; a read error may be behind it. The CDR3 protein is CASSLVSGEGRLF. The CDR3 DNA sequence: TGTGCCAGCAGCTTAGTATCCGGGGAGGGGCGGCTCTTT. This chain connects TRBV7-2 to TRBJ1-1; a weak D match, TRBD1 (5 bases). CDR3 length: 13 residues. Germline V gene lookup returns CDR1 SGHTA and CDR2 FQGNSA.

The chain combines TRBV7-8 with TRBJ1-6; D uncertain. The CDR3 spans 17 residues. CDR1 is SGHVS, CDR2 FQNEAQ, per germline. The V and J ends lost 1 base and 0 bases respectively, with 10 bases between them. The CDR3 loop is CASSLELGSSYNSPLHF. CDR3 coding DNA: TGTGCCAGCAGCTTAGAGTTGGGGAGCTCCTATAATTCACCCCTCCACTTT.

The rearrangement uses TRBV5-1 and TRBJ2-1; TRBD1 matches 7 bases. The V gene's germline CDR1 is SGHRS and CDR2 YFSETQ. V lost 7 bases to trimming and J lost 6 bases; unmatched junction nucleotides: 16. This CDR3 has 16 amino acids. The CDR3 loop is CASAGTADSIGNEQFF. The CDR3 DNA follows: TGCGCCAGCGCCGGGACAGCCGATTCTATCGGCAATGAGCAGTTCTTC.

V gene TRBV5-8 combines with J gene TRBJ2-7; 8 positions match TRBD1. The CDR3 runs to 18 residues. Germline CDR1 and CDR2: SGHTS and YDEGEE. V dropped 4 bases and J dropped 6; count of bases not matched to a gene: 21. CDR3 sequence reads: CASSLQNLGQGLGIEQYF. CDR3 sequence (DNA): TGTGCCAGCAGCCTTCAAAATCTAGGACAGGGTTTGGGAATCGAGCAGTACTTC.

V and J are TRBV9 and TRBJ1-2; 7 bases fit TRBD1. CDR3 length: 15 amino acids. J lost 2 bases, V lost 4 bases, and 8 bases had no gene match. CDR1 and CDR2 (germline): SGDLS, YYNGEE. This chain's CDR3 is CASSPRPTGNYGYTF. CDR3 DNA: TGTGCCAGCAGCCCTCGCCCGACAGGGAACTATGGCTACACCTTC. The full variable domain, completed using reference TRBV9 and TRBJ1-2, is DSGVTQTPKHLITATGQRVTLRCSPRSGDLSVYWYQQSLDQGLQFLIQYYNGEERAKGNILERFSAQQFPDLHSELNLSSLELGDSALYFCASSPRPTGNYGYTFGSGTRLTVV.

This sequence joins TRBV15 and TRBJ2-5, with a possible D match to TRBD1 (6 bases). This CDR3 comprises 17 residues. The germline V and J ends were trimmed by 5 bases and 5 bases, with 24 bases remaining between them. Germline V CDR1 and CDR2: LNHNV, YYDKDF (reference sequence). CDR3 sequence: CATSPWTVWNMVETQYF. Written as DNA, the CDR3 is TGTGCCACCAGCCCCTGGACAGTATGGAACATGGTGGAGACCCAGTACTTC.

The J gene is TRBJ1-2, the V gene TRBV19, with unresolved D. The germline gives CDR1 LNHDA, CDR2 SQIVND (reference sequence). The CDR3 covers 13 residues. The V end lost 4 bases, the J end lost 4 bases, and 10 bases lay between the germline ends. The CDR3 DNA follows: TGTGCCAGTAGTAGGGAGGGTAGCTATGGCTACACCTTC. Protein sequence: CASSREGSYGYTF.

The V and J genes are TRBV7-3 and TRBJ2-1, with 9 bases aligning to TRBD2. CDR3 size: 16 residues. CDR1 is SGHTA, CDR2 FQGTGA, per germline. J lost 1 base, V lost 1 base, and 2 bases had no gene match. The CDR3 bases are TGTGCCAGCAGCTTAAGGCGGGGGGGTTCCTACAATGAGCAGTTCTTC. Its protein product is CASSLRRGGSYNEQFF.

The chain uses TRBV7-2 and TRBJ2-3; TRBD1 is a possible D gene (5 bases). The CDR3 length is 15 residues. Germline CDR1 and CDR2: SGHTA and FQGNSA. V was clipped by 5 bases and J by 3 bases, with 15 bases between them. The CDR3 DNA sequence: TGTGCCAGCAGCCCCAGGGCGGATAAGACAGATACGCAGTATTTT. As protein: CASSPRADKTDTQYF.

The V gene is TRBV27, the J gene TRBJ1-5; TRBD1 matches at 10 bases. Trimming took 3 bases from V and 4 from J; bases not matched to a gene: 9. CDR1 and CDR2 from the germline V gene are MNHEY and SMNVEV (reference sequence). The CDR3 runs 17 residues. CDR3 bases: TGTGCCAGCAGTTTGGGTTTCGGGACAGGGGCAAATCAGCCCCAGCATTTT. It yields the protein CASSLGFGTGANQPQHF.

The chain combines TRBV27 with TRBJ1-6; D is perhaps TRBD1 (5 bases). This CDR3 contains 14 residues. V dropped 7 bases and J dropped 0 bases, with 7 bases sitting between them. CDR1 MNHEY and CDR2 SMNVEV come from the germline V gene (reference sequence). CDR3 nucleotide sequence: TGTGCCAGCAAACAGGACTCCTATAATTCACCCCTCCACTTT. This encodes CASKQDSYNSPLHF.

J is TRBJ2-6 and V is TRBV28, with 7 bases that match TRBD1. Per the germline V gene, CDR1 is MDHEN and CDR2 is SYDVKM. The V gene end was trimmed by 5 bases and the J gene end by 3 bases; junction bases not matched to a gene: 13. The CDR3 contains 18 residues. Written as DNA, the CDR3 is TGTGCCAGCAGTCCCGTATCGTCAGGGGGTTTTGGGGCCAACGTCCTGACTTTC. This sequence encodes CASSPVSSGGFGANVLTF.

The rearrangement links TRBV29-1 to TRBJ2-1; 9 positions agree with TRBD2. This CDR3 has 17 amino acids. CDR1 and CDR2 (germline): SQVTM, ANQGSEA. V was clipped by 3 bases and J by 8 bases; unmatched bases: 17. CDR3 bases: TGCAGCGTTGAGTACCTAGCGGGGATCCCCCTAATTGATGAGCAGTTCTTC. Amino acids: CSVEYLAGIPLIDEQFF.

This chain connects TRBV2 to TRBJ2-2; perhaps TRBD2 as D (7 bases). CDR1 is SNHLY, CDR2 FYNNEI, per germline. The CDR3 is 15 amino acids. V gave up 6 bases and J gave up 5 bases, with 16 bases separating them. CDR3 region: CASRKGGGWTGELFF. In nucleotides, the CDR3 is TGTGCCAGCAGAAAAGGGGGGGGTTGGACCGGGGAGCTGTTTTTT.

The chain has TRBV6-5 and TRBJ1-2, with a weak D call TRBD1 (5 bases). Trimming cost V 2 bases and J 4 bases, with 17 bases left between them. The CDR3 runs 16 residues. Germline CDR1 and CDR2: MNHEY and SVGAGI. CDR3 in DNA: TGTGCCAGCAGTTACACAATAGGGGCGGGGGGCTATGGCTACACCTTC. Translating gives CASSYTIGAGGYGYTF.

V and J are TRBV16 and TRBJ1-1; D is possibly TRBD1 (6 bases). Trimming left V 6 bases short and J 5 bases short, with 16 bases between. Germline CDR1 KGHSY, CDR2 FQNENV. The CDR3 is 14 residues long. CDR3 protein: CASRALNRETEAFF. The CDR3 coding sequence is TGTGCCAGCAGGGCGCTAAACAGGGAAACTGAAGCTTTCTTT. Full variable domain (outside the CDR3, taken from reference TRBV16 and TRBJ1-1): GEEVAQTPKHLVRGEGQKAKLYCAPIKGHSYVFWYQQVLKNEFKFLISFQNENVFDETGMPKERFSAKCLPNSPCSLEIQATKLEDSAVYFCASRALNRETEAFFGQGTRLTVV.

The V gene is TRBV19, the J gene TRBJ2-7; a possible D gene is TRBD2 (6 bases). The CDR3 runs to 14 residues. V gave up 7 bases and J gave up 2 bases, with 15 bases separating them. Germline V gene data show CDR1 as LNHDA and CDR2 as SQIVND (reference sequence). The CDR3 nucleotides read TGTGCCAGTATTTTTAGCGGACCGACCTACGAGCAGTACTTC. Protein: CASIFSGPTYEQYF.

The chain joins TRBV29-1 to TRBJ2-5; D may be TRBD1 (6 bases). V gave up 4 bases and J gave up 5 bases, with 20 bases separating them. The CDR3 runs 15 residues. The germline gives CDR1 SQVTM, CDR2 ANQGSEA. The CDR3 nucleotides read TGCAGCGTTGTGTCCATACAGGGAGCGTGGGAGACCCAGTACTTC. Its translation: CSVVSIQGAWETQYF.

The rearrangement links TRBV6-5 to TRBJ1-2; D unresolved. The length of the CDR3 is 12 residues. Trimming took off 6 bases at V and 6 bases at J, with 11 bases between the two ends. Germline values: CDR1 MNHEY, CDR2 SVGAGI. The CDR3 DNA follows: TGTGCCAGCAGCCGCAGAGGGCATGGCTACACCTTC. Its protein is CASSRRGHGYTF.

The J gene is TRBJ2-1, the V gene TRBV2, with 7 nucleotides matching TRBD1. Germline assignment: CDR1 SNHLY and CDR2 FYNNEI. The CDR3 runs to 13 residues. Germline trimming cut 7 bases from V and 7 bases from J; bases unmatched to any gene: 7. This CDR3 is CASKVTGANEQFF. The CDR3 nucleotides are TGTGCCAGCAAGGTAACAGGGGCAAATGAGCAGTTCTTC.

The chain uses TRBV30 and TRBJ1-6; D is uncertain. Deletions cut 2 bases from V and 6 bases from J, with 17 bases between. This CDR3 spans 16 amino acids. CDR1 is GTSNPN, CDR2 SVGIG, per germline (reference sequence). This CDR3 reads CAWSRPSSGVNSPLHF. CDR3 nucleotide sequence: TGTGCCTGGAGTCGCCCTTCAAGCGGTGTTAATTCACCCCTCCACTTT.